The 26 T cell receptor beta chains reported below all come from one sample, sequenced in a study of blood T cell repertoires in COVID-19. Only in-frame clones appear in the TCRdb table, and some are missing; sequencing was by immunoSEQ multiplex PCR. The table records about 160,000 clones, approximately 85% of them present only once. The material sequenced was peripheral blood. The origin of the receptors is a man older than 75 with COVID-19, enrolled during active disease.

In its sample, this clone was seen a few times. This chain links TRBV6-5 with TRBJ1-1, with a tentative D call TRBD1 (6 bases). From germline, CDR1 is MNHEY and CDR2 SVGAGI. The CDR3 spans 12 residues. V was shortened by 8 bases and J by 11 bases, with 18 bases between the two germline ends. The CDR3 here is CASSSDVQGAFF. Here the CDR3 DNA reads TGTGCCAGCTCAAGCGACGTCCAGGGGGCTTTCTTT.

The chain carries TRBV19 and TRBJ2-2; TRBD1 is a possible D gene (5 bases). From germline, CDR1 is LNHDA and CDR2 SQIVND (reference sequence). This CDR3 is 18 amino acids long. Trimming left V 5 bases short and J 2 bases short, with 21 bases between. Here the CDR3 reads CASSQHFGQGQNTGELFF. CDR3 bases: TGTGCCAGTAGTCAACATTTTGGGCAGGGTCAAAACACCGGGGAGCTGTTTTTT.

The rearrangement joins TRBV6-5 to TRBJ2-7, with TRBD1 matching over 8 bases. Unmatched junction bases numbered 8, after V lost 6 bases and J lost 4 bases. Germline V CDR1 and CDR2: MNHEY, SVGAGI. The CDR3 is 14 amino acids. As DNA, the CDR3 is TGTGCCAGCAGCCCCGGACAGGGAAAGTACGAGCAGTACTTC. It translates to CASSPGQGKYEQYF.

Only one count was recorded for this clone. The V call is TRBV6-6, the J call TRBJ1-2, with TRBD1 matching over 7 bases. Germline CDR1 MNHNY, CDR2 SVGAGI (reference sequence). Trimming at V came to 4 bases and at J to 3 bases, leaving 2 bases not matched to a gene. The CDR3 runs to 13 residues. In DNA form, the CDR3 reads TGTGCCAGCAGTTTTCAGGGGGACTATGGCTACACCTTC. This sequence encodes CASSFQGDYGYTF.

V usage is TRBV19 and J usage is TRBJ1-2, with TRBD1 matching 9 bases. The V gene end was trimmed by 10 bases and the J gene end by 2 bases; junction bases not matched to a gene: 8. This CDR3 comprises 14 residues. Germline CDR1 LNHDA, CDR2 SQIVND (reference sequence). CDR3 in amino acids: CATEPGQGNYGYTF. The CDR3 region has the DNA TGTGCCACCGAACCGGGACAGGGCAACTATGGCTACACCTTC. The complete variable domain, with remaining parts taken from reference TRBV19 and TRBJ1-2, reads DGGITQSPKYLFRKEGQNVTLSCEQNLNHDAMYWYRQDPGQGLRLIYYSQIVNDFQKGDIAEGYSVSREKKESFPLTVTSAQKNPTAFYLCATEPGQGNYGYTFGSGTRLTVV.

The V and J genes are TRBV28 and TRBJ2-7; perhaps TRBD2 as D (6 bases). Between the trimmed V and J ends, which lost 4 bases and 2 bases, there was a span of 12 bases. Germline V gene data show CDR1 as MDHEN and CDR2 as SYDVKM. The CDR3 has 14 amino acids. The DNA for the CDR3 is TGTGCCAGCAGTTCGCGCGGGGCGGCCTACGAGCAGTACTTC. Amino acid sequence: CASSSRGAAYEQYF.

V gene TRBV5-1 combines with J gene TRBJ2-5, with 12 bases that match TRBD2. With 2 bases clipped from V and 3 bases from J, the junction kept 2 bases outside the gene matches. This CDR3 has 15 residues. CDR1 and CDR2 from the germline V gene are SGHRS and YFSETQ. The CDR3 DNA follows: TGCGCCAGCAGCTTTTCTAGCGGGGGGGAAGAGACCCAGTACTTC. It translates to CASSFSSGGEETQYF.

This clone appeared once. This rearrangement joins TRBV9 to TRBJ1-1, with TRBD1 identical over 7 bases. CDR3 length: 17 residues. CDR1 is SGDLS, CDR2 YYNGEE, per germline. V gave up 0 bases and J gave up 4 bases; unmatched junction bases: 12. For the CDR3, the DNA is TGTGCCAGCAGCGTAGGATCCGCAGGGGGTAAGGGCACTGAAGCTTTCTTT. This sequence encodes CASSVGSAGGKGTEAFF.

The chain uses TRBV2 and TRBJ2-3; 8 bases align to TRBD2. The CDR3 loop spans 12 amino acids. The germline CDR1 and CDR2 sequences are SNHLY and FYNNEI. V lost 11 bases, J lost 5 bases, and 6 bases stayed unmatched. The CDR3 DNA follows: TGTGCCGGGGGACTAGATATAGATACGCAGTATTTT. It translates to CAGGLDIDTQYF.

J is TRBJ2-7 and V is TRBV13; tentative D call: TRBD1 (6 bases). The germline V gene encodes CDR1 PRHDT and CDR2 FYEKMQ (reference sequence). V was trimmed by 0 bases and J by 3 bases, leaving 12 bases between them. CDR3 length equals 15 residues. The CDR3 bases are TGTGCCAGCAGCTTAGGAAGGGGGTCAGTCTACGAGCAGTACTTC. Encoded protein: CASSLGRGSVYEQYF.

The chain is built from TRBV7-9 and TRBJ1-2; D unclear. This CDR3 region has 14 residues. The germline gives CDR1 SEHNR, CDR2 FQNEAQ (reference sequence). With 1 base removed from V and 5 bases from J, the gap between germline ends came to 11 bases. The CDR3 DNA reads TGTGCCAGCAGCTTAGTGTCTGGCAGTTATGGCTACACCTTC. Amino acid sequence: CASSLVSGSYGYTF.

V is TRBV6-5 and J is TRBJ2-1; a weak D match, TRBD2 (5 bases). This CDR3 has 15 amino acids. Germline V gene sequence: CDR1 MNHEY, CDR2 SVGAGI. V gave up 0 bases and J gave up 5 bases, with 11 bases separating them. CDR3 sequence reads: CASSYSKRENNEQFF. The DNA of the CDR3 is TGTGCCAGCAGTTACTCAAAGAGGGAGAACAATGAGCAGTTCTTC.

Here the CDR3 reads CASSMGQGRMAFF. DNA for the CDR3: TGTGCCAGTAGTATGGGACAGGGGAGGATGGCTTTCTTT. J is TRBJ1-1 and V is TRBV19; 10 nucleotides agree with TRBD1. The CDR3 has 13 amino acids. V was clipped by 3 bases and J by 11 bases; unmatched bases: 6. CDR1 LNHDA and CDR2 SQIVND come from the germline V gene (reference sequence).

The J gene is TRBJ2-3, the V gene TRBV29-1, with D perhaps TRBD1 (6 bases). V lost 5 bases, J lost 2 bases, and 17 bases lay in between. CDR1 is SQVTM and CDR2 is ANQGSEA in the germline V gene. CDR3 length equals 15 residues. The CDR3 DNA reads TGCAGCGTTCAGGAGGACAGTGCAACCACAGATACGCAGTATTTT. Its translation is CSVQEDSATTDTQYF.

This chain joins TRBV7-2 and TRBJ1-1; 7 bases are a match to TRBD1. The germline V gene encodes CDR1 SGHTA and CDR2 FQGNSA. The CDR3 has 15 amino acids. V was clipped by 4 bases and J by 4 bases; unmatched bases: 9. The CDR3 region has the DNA TGTGCCAGCAGCTCCCTAGGGGGCTGGGTCACTGAAGCTTTCTTT. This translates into CASSSLGGWVTEAFF. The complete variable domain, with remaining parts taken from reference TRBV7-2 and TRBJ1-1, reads GAGVSQSPSNKVTEKGKDVELRCDPISGHTALYWYRQSLGQGLEFLIYFQGNSAPDKSGLPSDRFSAERTGGSVSTLTIQRTQQEDSAVYLCASSSLGGWVTEAFFGQGTRLTVV.

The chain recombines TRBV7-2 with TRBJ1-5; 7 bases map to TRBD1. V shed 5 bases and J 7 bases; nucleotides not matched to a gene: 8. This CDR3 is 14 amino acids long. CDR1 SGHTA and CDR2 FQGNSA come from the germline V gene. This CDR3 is CASSRTGAGQPQHF. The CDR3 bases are TGTGCCAGCAGCCGCACAGGGGCTGGGCAGCCCCAGCATTTT.

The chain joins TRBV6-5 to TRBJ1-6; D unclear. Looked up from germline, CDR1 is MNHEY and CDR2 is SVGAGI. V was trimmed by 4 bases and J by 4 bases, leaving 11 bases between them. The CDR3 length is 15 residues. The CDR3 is CASSSNGGYNSPLHF. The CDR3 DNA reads TGTGCCAGCAGTTCCAATGGAGGGTATAATTCACCCCTCCACTTT.

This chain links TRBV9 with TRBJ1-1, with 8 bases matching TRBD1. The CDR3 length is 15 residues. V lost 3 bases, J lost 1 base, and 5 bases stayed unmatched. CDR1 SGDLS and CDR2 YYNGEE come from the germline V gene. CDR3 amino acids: CASSAPGGPNTEAFF. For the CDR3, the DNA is TGTGCCAGCAGCGCCCCAGGGGGCCCGAACACTGAAGCTTTCTTT.

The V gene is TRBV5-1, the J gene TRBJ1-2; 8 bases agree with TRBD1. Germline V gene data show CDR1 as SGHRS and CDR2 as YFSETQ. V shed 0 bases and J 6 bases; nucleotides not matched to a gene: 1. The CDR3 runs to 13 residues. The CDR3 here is CASSLEQGDGYTF. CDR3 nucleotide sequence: TGCGCCAGCAGCTTGGAACAGGGGGATGGCTACACCTTC.

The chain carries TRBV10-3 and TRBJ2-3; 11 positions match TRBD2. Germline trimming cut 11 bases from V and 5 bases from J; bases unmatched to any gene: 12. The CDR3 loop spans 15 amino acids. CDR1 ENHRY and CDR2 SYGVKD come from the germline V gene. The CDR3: CASGTLAGGLDTQYF. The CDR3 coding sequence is TGTGCCTCCGGCACCCTAGCGGGGGGTCTAGATACGCAGTATTTT.

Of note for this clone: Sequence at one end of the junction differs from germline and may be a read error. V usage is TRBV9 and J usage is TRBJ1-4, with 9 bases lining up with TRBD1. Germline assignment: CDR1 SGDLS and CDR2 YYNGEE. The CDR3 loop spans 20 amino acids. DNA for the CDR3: TGTGCCAACAGCGTAGGGGTCGGGACAGGGAACGGGTATAGGAATGAAAAACTGTTTTTT. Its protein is CANSVGVGTGNGYRNEKLFF.

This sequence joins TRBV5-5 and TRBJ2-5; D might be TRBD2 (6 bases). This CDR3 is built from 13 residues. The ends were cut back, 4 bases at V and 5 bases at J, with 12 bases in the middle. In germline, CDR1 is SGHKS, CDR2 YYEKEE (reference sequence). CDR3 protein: CASSVAGRETQYF. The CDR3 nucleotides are TGTGCCAGCAGCGTAGCAGGGAGGGAGACCCAGTACTTC.

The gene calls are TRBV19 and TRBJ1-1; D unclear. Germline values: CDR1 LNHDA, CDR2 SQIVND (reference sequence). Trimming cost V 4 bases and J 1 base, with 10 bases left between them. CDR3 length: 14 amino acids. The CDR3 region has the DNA TGTGCCAGTAGTAGGGAGGTGGGGAACACTGAAGCTTTCTTT. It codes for CASSREVGNTEAFF.

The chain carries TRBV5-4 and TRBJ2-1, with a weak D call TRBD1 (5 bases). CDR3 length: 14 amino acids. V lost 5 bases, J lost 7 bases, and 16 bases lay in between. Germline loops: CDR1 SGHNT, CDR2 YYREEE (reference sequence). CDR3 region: CASSKSDRNNEQFF. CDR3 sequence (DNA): TGTGCCAGCAGTAAGAGCGACAGAAATAATGAGCAGTTCTTC.

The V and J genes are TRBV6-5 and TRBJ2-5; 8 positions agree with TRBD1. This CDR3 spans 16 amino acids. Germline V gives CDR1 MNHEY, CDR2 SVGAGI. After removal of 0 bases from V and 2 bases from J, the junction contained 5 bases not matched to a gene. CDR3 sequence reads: CASSYSGTGGQETQYF. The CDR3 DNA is TGTGCCAGCAGTTACTCCGGGACAGGAGGGCAAGAGACCCAGTACTTC.

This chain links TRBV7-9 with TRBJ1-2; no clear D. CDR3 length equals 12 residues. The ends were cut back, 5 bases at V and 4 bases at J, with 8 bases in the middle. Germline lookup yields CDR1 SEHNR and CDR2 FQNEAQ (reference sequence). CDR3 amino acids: CASSQNLYGYTF. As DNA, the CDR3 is TGTGCCAGCAGCCAGAACCTCTATGGCTACACCTTC.